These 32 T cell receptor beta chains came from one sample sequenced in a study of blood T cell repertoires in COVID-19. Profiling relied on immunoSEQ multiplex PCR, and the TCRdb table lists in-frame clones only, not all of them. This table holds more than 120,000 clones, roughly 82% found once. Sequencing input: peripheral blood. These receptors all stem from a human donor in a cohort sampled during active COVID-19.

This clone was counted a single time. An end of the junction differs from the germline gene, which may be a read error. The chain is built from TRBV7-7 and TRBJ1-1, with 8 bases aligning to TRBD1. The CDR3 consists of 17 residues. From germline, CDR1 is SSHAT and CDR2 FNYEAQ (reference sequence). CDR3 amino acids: CASSLGQEGFSNTEAFF. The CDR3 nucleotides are TGTGCTAGCAGCTTGGGACAGGAAGGGTTTTCCAACACTGAAGCTTTCTTT.

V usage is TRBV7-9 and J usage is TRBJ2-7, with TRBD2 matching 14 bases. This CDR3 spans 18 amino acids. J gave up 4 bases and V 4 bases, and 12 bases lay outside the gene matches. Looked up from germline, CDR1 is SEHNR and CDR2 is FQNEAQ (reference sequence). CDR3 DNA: TGTGCCAGCAGCTCTCCGGGACTAGCGGGAGCTCCACCTTACGAGCAGTACGTC. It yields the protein CASSSPGLAGAPPYEQYV.

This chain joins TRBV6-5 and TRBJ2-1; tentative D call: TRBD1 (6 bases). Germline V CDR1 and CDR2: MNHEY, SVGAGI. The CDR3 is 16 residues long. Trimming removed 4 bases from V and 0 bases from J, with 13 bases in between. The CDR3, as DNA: TGTGCCAGCAGTTCTGACAGGCTGAGCTCCTACAATGAGCAGTTCTTC. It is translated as CASSSDRLSSYNEQFF.

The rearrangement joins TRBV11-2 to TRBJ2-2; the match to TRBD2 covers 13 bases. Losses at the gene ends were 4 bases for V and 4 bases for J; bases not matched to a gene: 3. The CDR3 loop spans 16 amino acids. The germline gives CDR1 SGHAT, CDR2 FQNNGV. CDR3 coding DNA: TGTGCCAGCAGCTCACTAGCGGGAGGGTTCACCGGGGAGCTGTTTTTT. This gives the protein CASSSLAGGFTGELFF.

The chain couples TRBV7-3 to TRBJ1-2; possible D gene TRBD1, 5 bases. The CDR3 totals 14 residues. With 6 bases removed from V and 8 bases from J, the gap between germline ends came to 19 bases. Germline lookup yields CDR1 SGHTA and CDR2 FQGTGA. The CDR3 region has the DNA TGTGCCAGCAGTCCCACCCCGGGGGTCCAGGGCTACACCTTC. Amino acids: CASSPTPGVQGYTF.

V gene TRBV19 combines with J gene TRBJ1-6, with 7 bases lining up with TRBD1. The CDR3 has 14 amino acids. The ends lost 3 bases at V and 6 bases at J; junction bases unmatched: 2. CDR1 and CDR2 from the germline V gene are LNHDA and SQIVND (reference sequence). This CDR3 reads CASSIRQGNSPLHF. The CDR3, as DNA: TGTGCCAGTAGTATCAGACAGGGTAATTCACCCCTCCACTTT.

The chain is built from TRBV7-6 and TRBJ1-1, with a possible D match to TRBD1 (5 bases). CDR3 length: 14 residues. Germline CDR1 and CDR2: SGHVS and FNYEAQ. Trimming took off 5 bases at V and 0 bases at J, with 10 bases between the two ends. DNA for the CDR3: TGTGCCAGCAGCCTCGGGGGGATGAACACTGAAGCTTTCTTT. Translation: CASSLGGMNTEAFF. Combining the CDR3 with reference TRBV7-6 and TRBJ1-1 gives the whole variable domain GAGVSQSPRYKVTKRGQDVALRCDPISGHVSLYWYRQALGQGPEFLTYFNYEAQQDKSGLPNDRFSAERPEGSISTLTIQRTEQRDSAMYRCASSLGGMNTEAFFGQGTRLTVV.

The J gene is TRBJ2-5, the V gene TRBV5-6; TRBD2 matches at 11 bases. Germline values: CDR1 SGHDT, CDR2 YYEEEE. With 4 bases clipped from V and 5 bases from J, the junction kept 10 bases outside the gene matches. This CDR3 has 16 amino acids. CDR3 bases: TGTGCCAGCAGCCTAATAGCGGGGGGGCAGGAGGAGACCCAGTACTTC. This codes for CASSLIAGGQEETQYF.

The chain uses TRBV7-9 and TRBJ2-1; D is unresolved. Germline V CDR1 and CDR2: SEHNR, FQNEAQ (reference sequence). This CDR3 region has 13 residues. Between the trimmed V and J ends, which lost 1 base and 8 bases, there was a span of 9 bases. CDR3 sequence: CASSLVLGDEQFF. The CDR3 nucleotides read TGTGCCAGCAGCTTAGTGTTGGGCGATGAGCAGTTCTTC.

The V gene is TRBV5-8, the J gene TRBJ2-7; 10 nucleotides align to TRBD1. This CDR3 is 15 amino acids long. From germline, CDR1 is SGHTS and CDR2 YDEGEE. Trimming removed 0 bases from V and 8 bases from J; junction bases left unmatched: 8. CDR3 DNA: TGTGCCAGCAGCTTGGGACAGGGGGCCGAAACGCAGCAGTACTTC. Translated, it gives CASSLGQGAETQQYF.

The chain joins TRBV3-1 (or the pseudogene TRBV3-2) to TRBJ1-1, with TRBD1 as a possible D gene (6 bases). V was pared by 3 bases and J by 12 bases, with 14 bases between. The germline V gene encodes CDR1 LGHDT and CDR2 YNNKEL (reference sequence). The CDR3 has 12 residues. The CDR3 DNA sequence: TGTGCCAGCAGCCATGCAGGGGATTGGACTTTCTTT. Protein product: CASSHAGDWTFF.

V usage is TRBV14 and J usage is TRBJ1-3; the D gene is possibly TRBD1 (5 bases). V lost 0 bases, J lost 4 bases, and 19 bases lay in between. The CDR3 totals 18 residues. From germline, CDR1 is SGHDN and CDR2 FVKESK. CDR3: CASSQDSLFAGEGNTIYF. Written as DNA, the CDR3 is TGTGCCAGCAGCCAAGATTCTCTCTTTGCGGGGGAAGGAAACACCATATATTTT.

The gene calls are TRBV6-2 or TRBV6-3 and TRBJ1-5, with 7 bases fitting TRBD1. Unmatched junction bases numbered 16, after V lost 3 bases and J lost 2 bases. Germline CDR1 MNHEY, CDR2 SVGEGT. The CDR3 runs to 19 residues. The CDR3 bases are TGTGCCAGCAGTTATCCCGGACAGGCTTCCTCGGCGGGCAATCAGCCCCAGCATTTT. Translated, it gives CASSYPGQASSAGNQPQHF.

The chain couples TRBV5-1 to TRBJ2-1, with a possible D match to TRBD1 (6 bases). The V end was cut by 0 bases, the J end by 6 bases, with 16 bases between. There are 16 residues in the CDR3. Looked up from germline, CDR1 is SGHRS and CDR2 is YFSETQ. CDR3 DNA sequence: TGCGCCAGCAGCTTGGTTCTCGGCAGGGGCGCCAATGAGCAGTTCTTC. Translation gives CASSLVLGRGANEQFF.

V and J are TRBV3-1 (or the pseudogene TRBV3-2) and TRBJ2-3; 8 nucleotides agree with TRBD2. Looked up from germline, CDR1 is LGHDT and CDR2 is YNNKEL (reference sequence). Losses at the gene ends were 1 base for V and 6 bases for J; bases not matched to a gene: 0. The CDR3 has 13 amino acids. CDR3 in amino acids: CASSQGLADTQYF. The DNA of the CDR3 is TGTGCCAGCAGCCAAGGACTAGCGGATACGCAGTATTTT.

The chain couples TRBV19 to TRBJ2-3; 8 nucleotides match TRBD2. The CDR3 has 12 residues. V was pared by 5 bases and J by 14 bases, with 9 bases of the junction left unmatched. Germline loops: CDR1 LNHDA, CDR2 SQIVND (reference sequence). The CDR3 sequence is CASSPESGRMYF. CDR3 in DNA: TGTGCCAGTAGTCCGGAGAGCGGGAGAATGTATTTT.

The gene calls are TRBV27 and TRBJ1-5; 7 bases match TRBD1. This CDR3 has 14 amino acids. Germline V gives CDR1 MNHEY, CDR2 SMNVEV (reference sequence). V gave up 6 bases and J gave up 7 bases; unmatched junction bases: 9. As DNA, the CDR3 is TGTGCCAGCAGGCGAACAGGGGCTAGGCAGCCCCAGCATTTT. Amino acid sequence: CASRRTGARQPQHF.

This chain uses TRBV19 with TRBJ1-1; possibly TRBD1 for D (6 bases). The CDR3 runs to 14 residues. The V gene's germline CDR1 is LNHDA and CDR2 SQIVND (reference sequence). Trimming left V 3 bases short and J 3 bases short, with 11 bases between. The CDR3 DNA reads TGTGCCAGTAGTATCAGGGGAGAGTACACTGAAGCTTTCTTT. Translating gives CASSIRGEYTEAFF.

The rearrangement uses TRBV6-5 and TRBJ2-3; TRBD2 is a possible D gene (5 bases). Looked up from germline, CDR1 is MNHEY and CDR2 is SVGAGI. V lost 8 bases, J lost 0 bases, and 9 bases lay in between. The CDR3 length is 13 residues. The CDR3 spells CASARRSTDTQYF. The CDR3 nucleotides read TGTGCCAGCGCCAGGAGGAGCACAGATACGCAGTATTTT.

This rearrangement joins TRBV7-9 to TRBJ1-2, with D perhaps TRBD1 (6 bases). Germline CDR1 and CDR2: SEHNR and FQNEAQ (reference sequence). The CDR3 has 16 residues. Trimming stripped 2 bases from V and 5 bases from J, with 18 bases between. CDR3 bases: TGTGCCAGCAGCTTAACAGGGTCGCCAGGGGTATATGGCTACACCTTC. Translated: CASSLTGSPGVYGYTF.

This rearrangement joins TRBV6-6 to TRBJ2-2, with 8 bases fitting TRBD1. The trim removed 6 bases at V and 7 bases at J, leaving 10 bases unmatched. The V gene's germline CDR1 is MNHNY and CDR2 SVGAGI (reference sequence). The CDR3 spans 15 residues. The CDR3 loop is CASSPPGQAGGELFF. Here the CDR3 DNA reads TGTGCCAGCAGCCCCCCGGGACAGGCGGGCGGGGAGCTGTTTTTT.

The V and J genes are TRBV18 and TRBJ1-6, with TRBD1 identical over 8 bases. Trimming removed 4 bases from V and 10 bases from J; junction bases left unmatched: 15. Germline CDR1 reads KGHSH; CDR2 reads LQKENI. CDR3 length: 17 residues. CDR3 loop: CASSLPRRTGLESPLHF. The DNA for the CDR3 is TGTGCCAGCTCACTCCCCCGCCGGACAGGGCTCGAGTCACCCCTCCACTTT.

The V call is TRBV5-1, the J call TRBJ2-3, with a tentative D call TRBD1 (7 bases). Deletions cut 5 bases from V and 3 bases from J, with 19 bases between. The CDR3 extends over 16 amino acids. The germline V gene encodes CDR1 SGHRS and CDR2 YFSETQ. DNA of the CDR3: TGCGCCAGCAGGCCCAGGGGGGAGACCGGTACAGATACGCAGTATTTT. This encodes CASRPRGETGTDTQYF. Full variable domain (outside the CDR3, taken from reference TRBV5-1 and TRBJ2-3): KAGVTQTPRYLIKTRGQQVTLSCSPISGHRSVSWYQQTPGQGLQFLFEYFSETQRNKGNFPGRFSGRQFSNSRSEMNVSTLELGDSALYLCASRPRGETGTDTQYFGPGTRLTVL.

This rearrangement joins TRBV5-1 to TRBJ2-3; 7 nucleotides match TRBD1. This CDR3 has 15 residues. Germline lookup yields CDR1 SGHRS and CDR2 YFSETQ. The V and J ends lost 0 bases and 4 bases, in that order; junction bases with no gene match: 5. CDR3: CASSLEGQTPDTQYF. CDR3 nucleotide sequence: TGCGCCAGCAGCTTGGAGGGACAGACGCCAGATACGCAGTATTTT.

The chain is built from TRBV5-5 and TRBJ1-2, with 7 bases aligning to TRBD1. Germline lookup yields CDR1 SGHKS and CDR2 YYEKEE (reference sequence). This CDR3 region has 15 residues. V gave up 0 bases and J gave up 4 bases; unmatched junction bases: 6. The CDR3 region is CASSLGPGGGYGYTF. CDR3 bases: TGTGCCAGCAGCTTGGGGCCAGGGGGAGGCTATGGCTACACCTTC.

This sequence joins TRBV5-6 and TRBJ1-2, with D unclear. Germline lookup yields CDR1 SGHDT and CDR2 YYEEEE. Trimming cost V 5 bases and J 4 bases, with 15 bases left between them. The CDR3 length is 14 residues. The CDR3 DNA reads TGTGCCAGCAGAACTGGAGGCTCACTCTATGGCTACACCTTC. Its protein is CASRTGGSLYGYTF.

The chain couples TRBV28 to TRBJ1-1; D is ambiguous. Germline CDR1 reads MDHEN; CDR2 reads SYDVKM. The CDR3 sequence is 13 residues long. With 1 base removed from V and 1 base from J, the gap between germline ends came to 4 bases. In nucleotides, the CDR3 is TGTGCCAGCAGTTTATCAGGGAACACTGAAGCTTTCTTT. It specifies CASSLSGNTEAFF.

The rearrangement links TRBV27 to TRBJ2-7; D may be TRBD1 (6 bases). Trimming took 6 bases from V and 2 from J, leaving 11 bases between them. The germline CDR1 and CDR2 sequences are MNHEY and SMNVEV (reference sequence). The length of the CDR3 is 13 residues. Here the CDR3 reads CASRETGPYEQYF. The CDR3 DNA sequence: TGTGCCAGCAGGGAGACAGGCCCCTACGAGCAGTACTTC.

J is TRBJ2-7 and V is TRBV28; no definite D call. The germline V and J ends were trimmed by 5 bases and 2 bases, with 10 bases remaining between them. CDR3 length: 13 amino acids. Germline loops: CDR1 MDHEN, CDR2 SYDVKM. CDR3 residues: CASSGSSPYEQYV. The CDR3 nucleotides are TGTGCCAGCAGTGGCTCGTCCCCCTACGAGCAGTACGTC.

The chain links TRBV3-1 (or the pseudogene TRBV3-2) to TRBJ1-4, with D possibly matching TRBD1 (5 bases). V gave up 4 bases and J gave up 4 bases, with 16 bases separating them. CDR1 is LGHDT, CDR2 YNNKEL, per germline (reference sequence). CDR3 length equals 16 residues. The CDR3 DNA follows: TGTGCCAGCAGCCTGAGCCGGGGGAATAATAATGAAAAACTGTTTTTT. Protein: CASSLSRGNNNEKLFF.

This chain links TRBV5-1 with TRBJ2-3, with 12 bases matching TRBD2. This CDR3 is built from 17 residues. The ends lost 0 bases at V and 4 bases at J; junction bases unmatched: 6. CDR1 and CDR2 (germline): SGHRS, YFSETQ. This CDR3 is CASSLGLAGDGADTQYF. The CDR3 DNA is TGCGCCAGCAGCTTGGGACTAGCGGGGGACGGGGCAGATACGCAGTATTTT. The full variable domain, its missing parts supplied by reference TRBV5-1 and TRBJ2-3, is KAGVTQTPRYLIKTRGQQVTLSCSPISGHRSVSWYQQTPGQGLQFLFEYFSETQRNKGNFPGRFSGRQFSNSRSEMNVSTLELGDSALYLCASSLGLAGDGADTQYFGPGTRLTVL.

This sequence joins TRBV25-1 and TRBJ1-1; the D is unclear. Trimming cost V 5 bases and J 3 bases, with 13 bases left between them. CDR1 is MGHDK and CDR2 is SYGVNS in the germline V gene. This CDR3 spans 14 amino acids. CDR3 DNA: TGTGCCAGCAGTATGAGCCCCTCGGACACTGAAGCTTTCTTT. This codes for CASSMSPSDTEAFF.